The TCR beta chain under discussion was sequenced for a study of metastatic and nonmetastatic thyroid tumors. This clone came up a few times. Thyroid surgery took place with no prior treatment in any patient. The ends were cut back, 5 bases at V and 7 bases at J, with 20 bases in the middle. The CDR3 totals 16 residues. CDR1 is MDHEN and CDR2 is SYDVKM in the germline V gene. TCRdb recomputed clones from the PCR reads via MiXCR. The data contain several thousand clones, roughly two fifths of them singletons. This receptor was identified in a female donor with papillary thyroid cancer or a benign thyroid nodule (not recorded which). Some clones in this sample may be carry-over from other donors' samples. Sequencing was performed on tumor tissue. The chain couples TRBV28 to TRBJ2-2; a possible D gene is TRBD1 (6 bases). Here the CDR3 reads CASSSRDMCRSGELFF. For the CDR3, the DNA is TGTGCCAGCAGTAGTCGGGACATGTGTAGGAGCGGGGAGCTGTTTTTT.